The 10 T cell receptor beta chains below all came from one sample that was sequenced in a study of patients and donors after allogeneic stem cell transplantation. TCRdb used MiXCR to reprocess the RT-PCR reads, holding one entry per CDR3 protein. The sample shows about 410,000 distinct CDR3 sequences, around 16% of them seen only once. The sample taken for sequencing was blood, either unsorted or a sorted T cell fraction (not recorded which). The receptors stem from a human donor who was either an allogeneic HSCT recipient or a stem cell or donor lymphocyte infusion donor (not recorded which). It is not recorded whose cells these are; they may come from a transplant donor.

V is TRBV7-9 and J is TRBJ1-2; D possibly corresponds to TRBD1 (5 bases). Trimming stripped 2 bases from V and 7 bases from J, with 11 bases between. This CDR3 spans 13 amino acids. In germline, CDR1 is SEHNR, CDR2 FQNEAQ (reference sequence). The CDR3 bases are TGTGCCAGCAGCTTACGGGACCTGACTGGCTACACCTTC. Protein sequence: CASSLRDLTGYTF. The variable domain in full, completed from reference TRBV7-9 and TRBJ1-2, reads DTGVSQNPRHKITKRGQNVTFRCDPISEHNRLYWYRQTLGQGPEFLTYFQNEAQLEKSRLLSDRFSAERPKGSFSTLEIQRTEQGDSAMYLCASSLRDLTGYTFGSGTRLTVV.

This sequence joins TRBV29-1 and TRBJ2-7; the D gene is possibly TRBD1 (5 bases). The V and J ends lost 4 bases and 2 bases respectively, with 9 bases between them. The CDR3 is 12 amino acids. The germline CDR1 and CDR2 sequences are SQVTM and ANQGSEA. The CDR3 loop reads CSVVAGPYEQYF. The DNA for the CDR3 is TGCAGCGTTGTAGCAGGGCCCTACGAGCAGTACTTC.

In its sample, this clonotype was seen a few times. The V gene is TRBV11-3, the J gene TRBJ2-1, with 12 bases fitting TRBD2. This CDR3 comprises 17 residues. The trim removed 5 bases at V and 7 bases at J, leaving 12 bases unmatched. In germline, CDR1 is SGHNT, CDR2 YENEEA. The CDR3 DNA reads TGTGCCAGCAGCCTGAGACTAGCGGGGGCTCCGGGAAATGAGCAGTTCTTC. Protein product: CASSLRLAGAPGNEQFF.

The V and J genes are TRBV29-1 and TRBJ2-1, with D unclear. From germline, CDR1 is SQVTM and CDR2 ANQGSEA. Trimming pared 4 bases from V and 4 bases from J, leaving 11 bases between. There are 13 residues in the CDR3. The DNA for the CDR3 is TGCAGCGTTGTCGGCGGAATGTACAATGAGCAGTTCTTC. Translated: CSVVGGMYNEQFF.

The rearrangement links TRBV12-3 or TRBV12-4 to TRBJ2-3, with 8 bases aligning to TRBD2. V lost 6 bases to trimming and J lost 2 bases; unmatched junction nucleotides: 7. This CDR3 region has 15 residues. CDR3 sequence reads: CASSVGLAATDTQYF. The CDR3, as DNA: TGTGCCAGCAGCGTCGGACTAGCAGCCACAGATACGCAGTATTTT.

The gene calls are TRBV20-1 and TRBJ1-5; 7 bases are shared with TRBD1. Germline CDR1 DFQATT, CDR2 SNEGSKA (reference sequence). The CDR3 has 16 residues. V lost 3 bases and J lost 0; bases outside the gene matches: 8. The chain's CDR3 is CSARDRLTHSNQPQHF. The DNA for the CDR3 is TGCAGTGCTAGGGACAGGCTGACTCATAGCAATCAGCCCCAGCATTTT.

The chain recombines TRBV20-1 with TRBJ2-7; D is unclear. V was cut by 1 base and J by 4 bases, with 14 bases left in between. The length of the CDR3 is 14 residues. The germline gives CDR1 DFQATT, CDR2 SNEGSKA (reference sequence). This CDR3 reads CSARGEATFYEQYF. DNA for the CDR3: TGCAGTGCTAGAGGAGAGGCTACCTTTTACGAGCAGTACTTC.

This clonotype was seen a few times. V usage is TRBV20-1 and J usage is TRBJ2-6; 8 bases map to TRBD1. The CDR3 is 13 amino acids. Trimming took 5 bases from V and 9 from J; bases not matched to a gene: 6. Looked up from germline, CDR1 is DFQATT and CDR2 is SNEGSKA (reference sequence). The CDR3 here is CSAPQGVYNVLTF. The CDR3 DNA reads TGCAGTGCTCCACAGGGGGTGTACAACGTCCTGACTTTC.

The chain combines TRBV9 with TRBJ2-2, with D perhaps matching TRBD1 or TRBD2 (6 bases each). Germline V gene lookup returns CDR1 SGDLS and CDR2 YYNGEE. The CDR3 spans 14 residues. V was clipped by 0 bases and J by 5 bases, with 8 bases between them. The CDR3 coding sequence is TGTGCCAGCAGCGTAGAAGGGGGGACCGGGGAGCTGTTTTTT. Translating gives CASSVEGGTGELFF.

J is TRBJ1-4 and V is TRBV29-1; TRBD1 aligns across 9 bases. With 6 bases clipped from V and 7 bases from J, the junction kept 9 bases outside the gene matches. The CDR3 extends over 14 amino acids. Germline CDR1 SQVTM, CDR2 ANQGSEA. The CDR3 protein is CSVGTGHDSEKLFF. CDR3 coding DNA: TGCAGCGTCGGGACAGGGCACGATAGTGAAAAACTGTTTTTT.